These 6 T cell receptor beta chains share one sample of origin, sequenced in a study of blood T cells in healthy people across ages. A second PCR, run for roughly 7 to 11 cycles, used a sample-barcoded 5' primer plus a J-beta primer mix. Via MiXCR, TCRdb re-called the 5' RACE reads, giving one row per CDR3 protein. This sample carries 1.5 million or so distinct CDR3 sequences, 35% to 45% of them seen once, and the ten largest clones take 7.9%. Sequencing was performed on blood. The receptors were gathered from a woman aged 18-29 years in good health.

The V and J genes are TRBV7-2 and TRBJ1-3; D gene ambiguous. There are 16 residues in the CDR3. Per the germline V gene, CDR1 is SGHTA and CDR2 is FQGNSA. V was pared by 1 base and J by 1 base, with 11 bases between. CDR3 region: CASSLVRAGSGNTIYF. As DNA, the CDR3 is TGTGCCAGCAGCTTAGTTAGGGCAGGTTCTGGAAACACCATATATTTT.

The chain couples TRBV27 to TRBJ2-3, with unresolved D. The CDR3 has 14 amino acids. The germline V and J ends were trimmed by 5 bases and 6 bases, with 15 bases remaining between them. The V gene's germline CDR1 is MNHEY and CDR2 SMNVEV (reference sequence). The CDR3 region has the DNA TGTGCCAGCAGTCCCTACCTCGGGCGGGATACGCAGTATTTT. Its translation is CASSPYLGRDTQYF.

This clonotype was detected only a few times. This sequence joins TRBV3-1 and TRBJ2-3; D is uncertain. The CDR3 is 13 amino acids. The ends were cut back, 2 bases at V and 4 bases at J, with 7 bases in the middle. The germline V gene has CDR1 LGHDT and CDR2 YNNKEL (reference sequence). The CDR3 DNA is TGTGCCAGCAGCCAATTCCTCTCAGATACGCAGTATTTT. As protein: CASSQFLSDTQYF.

This chain links TRBV14 with TRBJ2-4, with 7 bases fitting TRBD1. The J call may be mistaken, given a closer DNA end match to TRBJ2-7. This CDR3 spans 16 amino acids. Germline CDR1 reads SGHDN; CDR2 reads FVKESK. As DNA, the CDR3 is TGTGCCAGCAGCCACGTCGGACAGGATCCTTCCTACGAGCAGTACTTC. Protein sequence: CASSHVGQDPSYEQYF.

The CDR3 here is CASTKDRGGGYEQYF. DNA for the CDR3: TGTGCCAGCACTAAGGACAGAGGTGGTGGGTACGAGCAGTACTTC. The rearrangement joins TRBV2 to TRBJ2-7, with D perhaps TRBD1 (6 bases). Germline V lookup: CDR1 SNHLY, CDR2 FYNNEI. CDR3 length equals 15 residues. The V gene lost 7 bases and the J gene lost 4 bases, with 20 bases spanning the gap.

The chain carries TRBV7-2 and TRBJ1-2, with 7 nucleotides matching TRBD1. With V trimmed by 1 base and J by 3 bases, 5 bases remained unmatched. The CDR3 has 15 amino acids. Germline CDR1 reads SGHTA; CDR2 reads FQGNSA. CDR3 loop: CASSLVGTAYYGYTF. DNA for the CDR3: TGTGCCAGCAGCTTAGTTGGGACAGCCTACTATGGCTACACCTTC.